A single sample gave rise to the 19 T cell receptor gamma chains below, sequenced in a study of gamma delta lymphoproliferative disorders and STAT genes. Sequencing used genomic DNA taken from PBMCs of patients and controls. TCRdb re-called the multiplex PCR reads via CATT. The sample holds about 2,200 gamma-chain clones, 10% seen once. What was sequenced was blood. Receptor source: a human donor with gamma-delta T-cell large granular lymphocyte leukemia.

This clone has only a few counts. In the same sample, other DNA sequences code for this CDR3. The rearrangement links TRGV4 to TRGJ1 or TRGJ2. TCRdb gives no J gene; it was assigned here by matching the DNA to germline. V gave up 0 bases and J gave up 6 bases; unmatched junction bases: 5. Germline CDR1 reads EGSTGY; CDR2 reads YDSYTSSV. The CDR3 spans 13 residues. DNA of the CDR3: TGTGCCACCTGGGATGGGCTCGGTTATAAGAAACTCTTT. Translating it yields CATWDGLGYKKLF.

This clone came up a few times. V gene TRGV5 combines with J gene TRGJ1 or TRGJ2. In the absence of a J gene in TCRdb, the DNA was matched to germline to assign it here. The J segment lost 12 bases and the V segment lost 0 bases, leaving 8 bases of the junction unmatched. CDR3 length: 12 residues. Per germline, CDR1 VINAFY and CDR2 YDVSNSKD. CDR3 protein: CATWDRQAGKLF. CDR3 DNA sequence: TGTGCCACCTGGGACAGGCAGGCGGGGAAACTCTTT.

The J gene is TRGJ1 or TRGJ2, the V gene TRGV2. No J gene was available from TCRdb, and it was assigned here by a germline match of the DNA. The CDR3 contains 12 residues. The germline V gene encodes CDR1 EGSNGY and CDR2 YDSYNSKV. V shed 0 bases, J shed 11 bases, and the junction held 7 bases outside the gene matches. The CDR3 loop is CATWDGQVEKLF. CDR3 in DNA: TGTGCCACCTGGGACGGGCAAGTTGAGAAACTCTTT.

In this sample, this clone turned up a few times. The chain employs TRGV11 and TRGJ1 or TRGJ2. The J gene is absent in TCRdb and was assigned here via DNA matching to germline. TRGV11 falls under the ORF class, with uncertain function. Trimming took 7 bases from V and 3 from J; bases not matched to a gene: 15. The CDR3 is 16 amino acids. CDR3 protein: CACWILTHLLYYKKLF. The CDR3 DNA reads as TGTGCCTGCTGGATCCTTACCCACCTCCTTTATTATAAGAAACTCTTT.

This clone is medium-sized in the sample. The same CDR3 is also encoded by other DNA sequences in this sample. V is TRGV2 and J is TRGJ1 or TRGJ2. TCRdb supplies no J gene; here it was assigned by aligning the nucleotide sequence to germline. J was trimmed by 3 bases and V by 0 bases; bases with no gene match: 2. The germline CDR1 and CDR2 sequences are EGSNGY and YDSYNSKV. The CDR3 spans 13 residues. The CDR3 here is CATWDGRYYKKLF. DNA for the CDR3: TGTGCCACCTGGGACGGGCGTTATTATAAGAAACTCTTT.

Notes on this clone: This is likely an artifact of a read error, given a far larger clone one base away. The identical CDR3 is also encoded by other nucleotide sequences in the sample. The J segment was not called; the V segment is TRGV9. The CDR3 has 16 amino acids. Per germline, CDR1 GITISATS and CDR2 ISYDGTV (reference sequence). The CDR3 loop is CALWEVEELGKKIKVF. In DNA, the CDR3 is TGTGCCTTGTGGGAGGTGGAAGAGTTGGGCAAAAAAATCAAAGTATTT.

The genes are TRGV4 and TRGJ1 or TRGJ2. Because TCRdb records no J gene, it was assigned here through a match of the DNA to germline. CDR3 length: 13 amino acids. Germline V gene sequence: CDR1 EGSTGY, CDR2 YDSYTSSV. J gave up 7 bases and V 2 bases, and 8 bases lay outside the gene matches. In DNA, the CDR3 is TGTGCCACCTGGGATGCCGTGCGCTATAAGAAACTCTTT. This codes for CATWDAVRYKKLF.

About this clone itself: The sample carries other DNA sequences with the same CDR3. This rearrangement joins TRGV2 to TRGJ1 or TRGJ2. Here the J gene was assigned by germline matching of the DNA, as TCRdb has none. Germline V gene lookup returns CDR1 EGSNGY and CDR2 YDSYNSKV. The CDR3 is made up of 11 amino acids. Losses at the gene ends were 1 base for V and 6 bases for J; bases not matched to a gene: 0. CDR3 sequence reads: CATWDGYKKLF. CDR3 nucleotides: TGTGCCACCTGGGACGGTTATAAGAAACTCTTT.

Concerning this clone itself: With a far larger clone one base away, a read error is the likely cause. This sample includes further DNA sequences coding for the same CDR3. CDR3 region: CALWEVEELGKKIKVF. CDR3 DNA sequence: TGTGCCTTGTGGGAGGTGGAGGAGTTGGGCAAAAAAATCAAGGTATTT. The chain employs TRGV9 and TRGJP. The J gene comes from matching the DNA to germline here; TCRdb lacks it. J lost 7 bases, V lost 0 bases, and 3 bases had no gene match. The germline V gene has CDR1 GITISATS and CDR2 ISYDGTV (reference sequence). The CDR3 is 16 residues long.

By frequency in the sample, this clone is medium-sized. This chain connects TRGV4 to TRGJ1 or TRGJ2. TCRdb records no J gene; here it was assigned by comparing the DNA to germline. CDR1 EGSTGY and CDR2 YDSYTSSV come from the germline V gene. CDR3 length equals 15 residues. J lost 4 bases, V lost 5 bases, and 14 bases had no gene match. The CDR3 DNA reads TGTGCCACCTGGGGGAACATTACCCCCTATTATAAGAAACTCTTT. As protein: CATWGNITPYYKKLF.

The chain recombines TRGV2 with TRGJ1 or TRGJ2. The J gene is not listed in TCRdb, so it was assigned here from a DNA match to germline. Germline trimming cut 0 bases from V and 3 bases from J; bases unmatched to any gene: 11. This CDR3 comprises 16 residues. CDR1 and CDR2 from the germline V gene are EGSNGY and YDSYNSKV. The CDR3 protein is CATWDGLFMRYYKKLF. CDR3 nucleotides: TGTGCCACCTGGGACGGGCTATTCATGCGTTATTATAAGAAACTCTTT.

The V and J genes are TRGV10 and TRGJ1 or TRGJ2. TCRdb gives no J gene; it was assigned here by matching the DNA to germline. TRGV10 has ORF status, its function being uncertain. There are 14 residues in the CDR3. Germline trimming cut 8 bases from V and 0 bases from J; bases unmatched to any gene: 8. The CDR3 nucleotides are TGTGCTGCGTGGGATCCCATGAATTATTATAAGAAACTCTTT. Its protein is CAAWDPMNYYKKLF.

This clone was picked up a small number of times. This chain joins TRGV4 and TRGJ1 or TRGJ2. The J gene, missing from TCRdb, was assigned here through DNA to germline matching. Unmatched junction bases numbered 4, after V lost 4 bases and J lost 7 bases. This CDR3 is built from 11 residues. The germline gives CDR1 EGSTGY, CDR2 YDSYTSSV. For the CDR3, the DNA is TGTGCCACCTGGGACATATATAAGAAACTCTTT. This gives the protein CATWDIYKKLF.

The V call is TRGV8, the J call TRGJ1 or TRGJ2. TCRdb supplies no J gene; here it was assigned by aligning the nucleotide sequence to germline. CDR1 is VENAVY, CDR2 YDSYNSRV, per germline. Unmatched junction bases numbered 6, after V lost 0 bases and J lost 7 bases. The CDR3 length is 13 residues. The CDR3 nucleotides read TGTGCCACCTGGGATAGGCCTTTATATAAGAAACTCTTT. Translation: CATWDRPLYKKLF.

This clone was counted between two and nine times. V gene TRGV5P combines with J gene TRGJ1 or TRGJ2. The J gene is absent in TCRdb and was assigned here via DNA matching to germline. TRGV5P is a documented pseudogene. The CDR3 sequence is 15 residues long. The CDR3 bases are TGTGCCACCTGGGGCAGGCGGGAAGGAGGTTATAAGAAACTCTTT. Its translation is CATWGRREGGYKKLF.

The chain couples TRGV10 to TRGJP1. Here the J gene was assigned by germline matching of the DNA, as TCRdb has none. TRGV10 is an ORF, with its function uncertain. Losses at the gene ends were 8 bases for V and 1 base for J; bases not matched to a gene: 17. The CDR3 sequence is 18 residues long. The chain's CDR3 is CAAWDKNPSSTTGWFKIF. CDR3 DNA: TGTGCTGCGTGGGATAAAAATCCATCTTCTACCACTGGTTGGTTCAAGATATTT.

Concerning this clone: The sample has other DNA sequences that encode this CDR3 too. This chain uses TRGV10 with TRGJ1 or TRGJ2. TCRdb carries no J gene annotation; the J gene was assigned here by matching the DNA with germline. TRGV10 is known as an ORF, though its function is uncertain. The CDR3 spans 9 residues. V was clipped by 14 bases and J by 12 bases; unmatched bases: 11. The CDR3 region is CATRVGKLF. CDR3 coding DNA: TGTGCTACGCGAGTGGGGAAACTCTTT.

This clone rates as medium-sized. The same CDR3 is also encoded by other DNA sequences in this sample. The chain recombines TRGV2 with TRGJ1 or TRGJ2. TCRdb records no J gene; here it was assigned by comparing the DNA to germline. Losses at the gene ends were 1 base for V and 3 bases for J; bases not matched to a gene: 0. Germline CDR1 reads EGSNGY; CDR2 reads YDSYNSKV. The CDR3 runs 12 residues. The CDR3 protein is CATWDGYYKKLF. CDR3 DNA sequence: TGTGCCACCTGGGACGGTTATTATAAGAAACTCTTT.

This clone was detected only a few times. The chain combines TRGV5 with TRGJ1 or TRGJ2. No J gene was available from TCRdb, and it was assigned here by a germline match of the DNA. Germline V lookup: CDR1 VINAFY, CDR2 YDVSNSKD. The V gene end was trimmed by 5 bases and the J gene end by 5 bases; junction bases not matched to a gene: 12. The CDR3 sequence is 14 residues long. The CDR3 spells CATWAHWSDYKKLF. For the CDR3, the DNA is TGTGCCACCTGGGCCCATTGGTCTGATTATAAGAAACTCTTT.